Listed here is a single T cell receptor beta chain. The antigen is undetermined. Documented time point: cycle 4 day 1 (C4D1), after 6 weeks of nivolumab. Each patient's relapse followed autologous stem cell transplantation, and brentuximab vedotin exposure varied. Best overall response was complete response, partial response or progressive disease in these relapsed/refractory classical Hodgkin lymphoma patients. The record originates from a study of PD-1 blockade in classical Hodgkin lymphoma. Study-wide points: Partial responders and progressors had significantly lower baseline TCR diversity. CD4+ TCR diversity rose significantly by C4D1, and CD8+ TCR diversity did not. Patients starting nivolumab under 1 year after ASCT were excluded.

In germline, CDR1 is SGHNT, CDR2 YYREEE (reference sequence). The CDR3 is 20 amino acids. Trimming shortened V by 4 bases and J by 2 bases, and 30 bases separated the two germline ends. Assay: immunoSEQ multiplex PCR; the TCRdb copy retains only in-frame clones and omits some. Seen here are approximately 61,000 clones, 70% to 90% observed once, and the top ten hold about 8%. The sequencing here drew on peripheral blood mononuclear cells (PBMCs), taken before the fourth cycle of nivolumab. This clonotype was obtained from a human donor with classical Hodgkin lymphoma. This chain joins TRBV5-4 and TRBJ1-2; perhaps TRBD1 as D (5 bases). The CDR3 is CASSPGLGIGDSSSNYGYTF. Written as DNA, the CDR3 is TGTGCCAGCAGCCCAGGCCTGGGGATCGGGGACTCCTCGTCCAACTATGGCTACACCTTC.